Listed below are T cell receptor beta chains from one sample, sequenced in a study of blood T cell repertoires in COVID-19. Here immunoSEQ multiplex PCR was the method, and the copy in TCRdb shows in-frame clones only, minus some. The table lists about 200,000 clones, around 85% of them singletons. The material sequenced was peripheral blood. These receptors came from a woman aged 65 to 85 with acute or convalescent COVID-19. CDR3s leave out the opening cysteine and the closing phenylalanine or tryptophan.

v_call cdr3_aa
TRBV5-1 ASSLAPTGSIQVNSPLH
TRBV18 ASSPGGDQPQH
TRBV10-1 ASSDPGRENIQY
TRBV12-5 ANTLPGTEYEQY
TRBV10-2 ASSALSGTGGTEAF
TRBV7-9 ASSLVDSKWEAF
TRBV6-5 ASVEEGGITPLH
TRBV9 ASSVGRGLKVTGELF
TRBV4-1 ASSSRDRDLNEQF
TRBV20-1 SASYSGGYEQF
TRBV6-4 ASSQTSGAYNEQF
TRBV11-3 ASSLGGTSGSKF
TRBV5-1 ASSLAHRSSYEQY
TRBV7-2 ASSLGAANTEAF
TRBV5-1 ASSFSGTVTGELF
TRBV5-1 ASSLRTGTYEQY
TRBV5-1 ASSLRETQY
TRBV5-8 ASSLSGVETQY
TRBV5-4 ASSATEKETQY
TRBV11-2 ASSLFLAAYNEQF
TRBV29-1 SGDRGNSEAF